A selection of T cell receptor beta chains follows, all from one sample in a study of blood T cell repertoires in COVID-19. Assay: immunoSEQ multiplex PCR; the TCRdb copy retains only in-frame clones and omits some. This table holds roughly 150,000 clones, about 80% found once. Sequenced material: peripheral blood. All receptors derive from a man between 65 and 85 years old with active or convalescent COVID-19. CDR3s include the opening cysteine and the closing phenylalanine or tryptophan. The D gene is left open where the match is weak. Clone sizes are given selectively: once, few, many, or a class where the clone is expanded.

V	J	size	D	DNA	CDR3
TRBV28	TRBJ1-5	few	-	TGTGCCAGCACCATCCCAGGGCAGCCCCAGCATTTT	CASTIPGQPQHF
TRBV5-4	TRBJ2-1	few	TRBD2	TGTGCCAGTACGGGGGGGGCGTCCTACAATGAGCAGTTCTTC	CASTGGASYNEQFF
TRBV18	TRBJ1-3	-	-	TGTGCCAGCTCACTAGGACAGACTGGAAACACCATATATTTT	CASSLGQTGNTIYF
TRBV5-1	TRBJ1-4	many	-	TGCGCCAGCAACCCGGACAGTAACAATGAAAAACTGTTTTTT	CASNPDSNNEKLFF
TRBV2	TRBJ1-1	once	-	TGTGCCAGCAGTCCGGACAGCCGTGGGACTGAAGCTTTCTTT	CASSPDSRGTEAFF
TRBV9	TRBJ2-1	-	TRBD1	TGTGCCAGCAGCGTAGTGGGGACAGGGGTAAATGAGCAGTTCTTC	CASSVVGTGVNEQFF
TRBV2	TRBJ1-5	-	-	TGTGCCAGCAGTGCACAGGGAAGGGGCAATCAGCCCCAGCATTTT	CASSAQGRGNQPQHF
TRBV19	TRBJ2-1	-	TRBD1	TGTGCCACCCACGACAGGGGGCGAGGCTCCAATGAGCAGTTCTTC	CATHDRGRGSNEQFF
TRBV5-4	TRBJ2-2	few	-	TGTGCCAGCAGCGCCGGAGGTCGTTATAACACCGGCGAGCTGTTTTTT	CASSAGGRYNTGELFF
TRBV6-5	TRBJ1-1	-	-	TGTGCCAGCAGTTACGGACTGACGGAATGGACTGAAGCTTTCTTT	CASSYGLTEWTEAFF
TRBV9	TRBJ2-5	-	TRBD1	TGTGCCAGCAGCGTAGATGGGACAGTACAAGAGACCCAGTACTTC	CASSVDGTVQETQYF
TRBV6-6	TRBJ1-4	-	-	TGTGCCAGCAGACCCGGGAGGTCGTGGGAAAAACTGTTTTTT	CASRPGRSWEKLFF
TRBV18	TRBJ2-1	-	-	TGTGCCAGCTCACCCGAAAGGAGCTCCTACAATGAGCAGTTCTTC	CASSPERSSYNEQFF
TRBV28	TRBJ2-1	-	TRBD2	TGTGCCAGCAATTCCCGGGAGGGTGGGACCTACAATGAGCAGTTCTTC	CASNSREGGTYNEQFF
TRBV5-1	TRBJ1-4	-	TRBD1	TGCGCCAGCAGATTAACAGGGGCGCCTAATGAAAAACTGTTTTTT	CASRLTGAPNEKLFF
TRBV5-4	TRBJ1-2	once	-	TGTGCCAGCAGCCAAAAGACGACGGGAGTCTATGATGGCTACACCTTC	CASSQKTTGVYDGYTF
TRBV7-7	TRBJ2-5	-	-	TGTGCCGTCTACAGGGACAAGGAAAGCGAGACCCAGTACTTC	CAVYRDKESETQYF
TRBV3-1/TRBV3-2	TRBJ1-5	once	-	TGTGCCAGCAGCCGGGGACAAATTAGCAATCAGCCCCAGCATTTT	CASSRGQISNQPQHF
TRBV7-3	TRBJ2-1	-	TRBD2	TGTGCCAGCAGCTTAATGGGACGCGGGAGCGCAGACCACAATGAGCAGTTCTTC	CASSLMGRGSADHNEQFF
TRBV2	TRBJ2-5	-	-	TGTGCCATGTCTTCGGAAGAGACCCAGTACTTC	CAMSSEETQYF
TRBV11-2	TRBJ1-6	once	-	TGTGCCAGCAGCTTAGAGGGGGGGGCTGGTGCGCCGATTTATAATTCACCCCTCCACTTT	CASSLEGGAGAPIYNSPLHF
TRBV7-3	TRBJ2-7	-	-	TGTGCCAGCAGCTTAACCCCTCAGGAAGGGGAAGAGCAGTACTTC	CASSLTPQEGEEQYF
TRBV6-6	TRBJ1-5	-	-	TGTGCCAGCGGGGGGAATCAGCCCCAGCATTTT	CASGGNQPQHF
TRBV5-4	TRBJ2-7	-	TRBD1	TGTGCCAGCAGCCCTGGACAGGTTTCCGGCGAGCAGTACTTC	CASSPGQVSGEQYF
TRBV5-1	TRBJ2-6	-	-	TGCGCCAGCAGCCTGGGACGGACTTCTGGGGCCAACGTCCTGACTTTC	CASSLGRTSGANVLTF
TRBV15	TRBJ2-7	-	-	TGTGCCACCAGCAGCCCTGGAATAGCGGCATCCTACGAGCAGTACTTC	CATSSPGIAASYEQYF
TRBV7-6	TRBJ2-1	-	TRBD2	TGTGCCAGCAGCACCTACCCAGCGGGATCCTACAATGAGCAGTTCTTC	CASSTYPAGSYNEQFF
TRBV6-5	TRBJ1-1	-	-	TGTGCCAGCAGCGGGTTTGGGGGGTCCACTGAAGCTTTCTTT	CASSGFGGSTEAFF
TRBV28	TRBJ1-2	-	TRBD1	TGTGCCAGCACGCCCCACGGGACAGGGAATGGTGGCTACACCTTC	CASTPHGTGNGGYTF
TRBV29-1	TRBJ1-4	-	TRBD1	TGCAGCGTTGAAGATCCTCAGGACAGGGGGGGGAATGAAAAACTGTTTTTT	CSVEDPQDRGGNEKLFF
TRBV11-2	TRBJ2-5	-	TRBD2	TGTGCCAGCAGCTTACGCCCTAGCGGGAGCGGGACTCGGGAGACCCAGTACTTC	CASSLRPSGSGTRETQYF
TRBV5-1	TRBJ2-1	-	TRBD2	TGCGCCAGCAGCTTGAATCTGGGACTAGAAAGGCATGAGCAGTTCTTC	CASSLNLGLERHEQFF
TRBV11-3	TRBJ2-2	once	-	TGTGCCAGCAGCGCCCGCGGGGCGCGTCTCGGGGAGCTGTTTTTT	CASSARGARLGELFF
TRBV5-1	TRBJ2-5	-	TRBD1	TGCGCCAGCAGCTTGCGGACCTCAGGGGGTTCAGGGGAGACCCAGTACTTC	CASSLRTSGGSGETQYF
TRBV9	TRBJ1-6	-	TRBD1	TGTGCCAGCAGCTCCCAAGGGACAGGTAGAAATTCACCCCTCCACTTT	CASSSQGTGRNSPLHF
TRBV19	TRBJ2-1	-	-	TGTGCCAGTAGTCTGTCGAGCTCCTACAATGAGCAGTTCTTC	CASSLSSSYNEQFF
TRBV6-2/TRBV6-3	TRBJ1-2	-	-	TGTGCCAGCAGTTACTACGACTCTAACTATGGCTACACCTTC	CASSYYDSNYGYTF
TRBV4-1	TRBJ1-5	-	-	TGCGCCAGCAGGCAGGAGGGCAGTAGCAATCAGCCCCAGCATTTT	CASRQEGSSNQPQHF
TRBV5-1	TRBJ2-1	-	TRBD1	TGCGCCAGCAGCAGCCCCGGGACAGGGGCGGGAAATGAGCAGTTCTTC	CASSSPGTGAGNEQFF
TRBV18	TRBJ2-2	-	TRBD2	TGTGCCAGCTTCATGAGCGGGGTTGCGGACACCGGGGAGCTGTTTTTT	CASFMSGVADTGELFF
TRBV2	TRBJ2-3	-	-	TGTGCCAGCAGTGATGGAGGGTATTATCTGGGTACGCAGTATTTT	CASSDGGYYLGTQYF
TRBV3-1/TRBV3-2	TRBJ2-3	-	TRBD2	TGTGCCAGCAGCCAAGCTAGCGGGGGGGCCTTTGCGCAGTATTTT	CASSQASGGAFAQYF
TRBV4-3	TRBJ1-2	-	-	TGCGCCAGCAGCCCGGGGGGGGTGAGCGGCTACACCTTC	CASSPGGVSGYTF
TRBV28	TRBJ1-2	-	-	TGTGCCAGCATCGGGAACGACTATGGCTACACCTTC	CASIGNDYGYTF